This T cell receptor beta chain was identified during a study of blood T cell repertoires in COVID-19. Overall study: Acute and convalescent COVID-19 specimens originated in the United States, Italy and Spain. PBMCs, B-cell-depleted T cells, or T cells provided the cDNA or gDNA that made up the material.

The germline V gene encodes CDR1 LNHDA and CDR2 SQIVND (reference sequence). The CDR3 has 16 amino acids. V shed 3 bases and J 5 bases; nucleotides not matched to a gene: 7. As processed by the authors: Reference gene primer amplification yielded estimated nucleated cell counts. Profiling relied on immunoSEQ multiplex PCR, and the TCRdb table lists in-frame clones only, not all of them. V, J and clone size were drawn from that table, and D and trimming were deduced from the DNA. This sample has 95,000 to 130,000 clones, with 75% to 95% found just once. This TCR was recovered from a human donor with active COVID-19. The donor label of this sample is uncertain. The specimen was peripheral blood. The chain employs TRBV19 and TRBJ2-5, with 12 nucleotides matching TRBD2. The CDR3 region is CASSIETSGGGETQYF. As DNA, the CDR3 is TGTGCCAGTAGTATCGAGACTAGCGGGGGCGGGGAGACCCAGTACTTC.